This TCR beta chain was profiled in a study of T cell repertoires in cytomegalovirus infection. Study conclusions and caveats: CMV-specific TCR beta clonotypes restricted by HLA-C were the ones dominating the ex vivo response.

This clonotype was found many times. Antigen unknown. TCRdb fed the reads into MiXCR, producing one record per CDR3 protein. The top ten clones hold 48% of a sample with about 570,000 distinct CDR3 sequences, just under 40% of them seen once. Germline values: CDR1 SGHTA, CDR2 FQGNSA. This CDR3 region has 13 residues. The V end was cut by 4 bases, the J end by 7 bases, with 11 bases between. This clonotype was obtained from a human donor in good health (CMV status not recorded). Some clones in this sample may be carry-over from other donors' samples. The chain combines TRBV7-2 with TRBJ2-1, with no clear D. This material consisted of cultured PBMCs, taken from culture after CMV antigen stimulation. The CDR3 protein is CASSSWKGNEQFF. In nucleotides, the CDR3 is TGTGCCAGCAGCTCTTGGAAGGGAAATGAGCAGTTCTTC.